The clone carrying this T cell receptor (beta chain) was found once. This sample is part of a study of blood T cells in healthy people across ages. The CDR3 is 17 residues long. With a J-beta primer mix and a sample-barcoded 5' primer, a second PCR ran about 6 to 11 cycles. TCRdb re-analysed the 5' RACE reads in MiXCR, keeping a single row per CDR3 protein. The sample shows about 1.1 million distinct CDR3 sequences, 35% to 40% of them seen only once. The sequencing sample was made of blood. The sequence came from a man in his late teens or twenties in good health. The chain combines TRBV21-1 with TRBJ2-1; the table's D call of TRBD2 was not tested on the DNA. TRBV21-1 is a documented pseudogene. CDR3 sequence reads: CASSKGNLHRGPNEQFF. The CDR3 DNA follows: TGTGCCAGCAGCAAGGGGAACCTGCACCGGGGCCCAAATGAGCAGTTCTTC.